A single sample gave rise to the 32 T cell receptor beta chains below, sequenced in a study of blood T cell repertoires in COVID-19. This table comes from immunoSEQ multiplex PCR, and its TCRdb copy is limited to in-frame clones, with some not included. The sample yields about 280,000 clones, roughly four fifths seen once. The specimen was peripheral blood. The receptors derive from a woman in her forties or fifties who had recovered from COVID-19.

This chain uses TRBV4-2 with TRBJ2-2, with TRBD1 identical over 10 bases. CDR1 is LGHNA and CDR2 is YNFKEQ in the germline V gene. The CDR3 has 16 residues. Trimming at V came to 4 bases and at J to 5 bases, leaving 7 bases not matched to a gene. The CDR3 sequence is CASSRPTGQGTGELFF. The DNA for the CDR3 is TGTGCCAGCAGCCGACCCACGGGACAGGGGACCGGGGAGCTGTTTTTT.

The rearrangement links TRBV12-5 to TRBJ2-5, with TRBD1 matching 9 bases. The length of the CDR3 is 17 residues. Germline CDR1 reads LGHNT; CDR2 reads FRNRAP. V lost 7 bases to trimming and J lost 4 bases; unmatched junction nucleotides: 16. The CDR3 nucleotides are TGTGCTAGTGTGGGGGACAGGGAAGCAGTCGCGGGAGAGACCCAGTACTTC. It is translated as CASVGDREAVAGETQYF.

The V and J genes are TRBV4-3 and TRBJ2-3; 9 bases agree with TRBD2. The CDR3 totals 16 residues. V gave up 4 bases and J gave up 0 bases; unmatched junction bases: 5. CDR1 is LGHNA and CDR2 is YSLEER in the germline V gene. CDR3 sequence: CASSLSGGISTDTQYF. Here the CDR3 DNA reads TGCGCCAGCAGCCTAAGCGGGGGGATTAGCACAGATACGCAGTATTTT.

The rearrangement links TRBV4-1 to TRBJ2-5; 14 bases map to TRBD2. V trimming: 4 bases; J trimming: 0 bases; junction bases outside the gene matches: 7. The germline V gene has CDR1 MGHRA and CDR2 YSYEKL. The length of the CDR3 is 18 residues. The CDR3 reads CASSPGTSGGWYQETQYF. CDR3 DNA sequence: TGCGCCAGCAGCCCCGGGACTAGCGGGGGTTGGTACCAAGAGACCCAGTACTTC.

This clone was seen a few times. Other nucleotide sequences from this sample produce the same CDR3. This chain uses TRBV15 with TRBJ1-3; D may be TRBD1 (5 bases). Germline loops: CDR1 LNHNV, CDR2 YYDKDF (reference sequence). V lost 1 base and J lost 4, with 11 bases in between. This CDR3 is 15 amino acids long. The CDR3 is CATSRVGGAGNTIYF. CDR3 bases: TGTGCCACCAGCAGAGTCGGAGGGGCCGGAAACACCATATATTTT.

The chain is built from TRBV3-1 (or the pseudogene TRBV3-2) and TRBJ1-2; 7 bases match TRBD1. CDR3 length: 15 amino acids. Germline V gene sequence: CDR1 LGHDT, CDR2 YNNKEL (reference sequence). After removal of 4 bases from V and 7 bases from J, the junction contained 12 bases not matched to a gene. The CDR3 DNA sequence: TGTGCCAGCAGCCGCCCCGACAGGGTACCGAGTGGCTACACCTTC. The encoded protein is CASSRPDRVPSGYTF.

This clone has just one count. This sequence joins TRBV19 and TRBJ2-1, with 14 bases that match TRBD2. The CDR3 spans 17 residues. J was trimmed by 10 bases and V by 5 bases; bases with no gene match: 13. The germline V gene encodes CDR1 LNHDA and CDR2 SQIVND (reference sequence). The CDR3 here is CASSLKPGLAGVREQFF. DNA of the CDR3: TGTGCCAGTAGTCTAAAGCCGGGACTAGCGGGAGTAAGGGAGCAGTTCTTC.

V gene TRBV19 combines with J gene TRBJ2-1; a possible D gene is TRBD1 (5 bases). V was shortened by 5 bases and J by 8 bases, with 13 bases between the two germline ends. The CDR3 consists of 13 residues. Germline V lookup: CDR1 LNHDA, CDR2 SQIVND (reference sequence). The CDR3, as DNA: TGTGCCAGTAGTTCCCAACTACAGGATGAGCAGTTCTTC. This sequence encodes CASSSQLQDEQFF.

The chain links TRBV18 to TRBJ2-3; no firm D call. Per germline, CDR1 KGHSH and CDR2 LQKENI. Deletions cut 1 base from V and 2 bases from J, with 19 bases between. This CDR3 has 18 amino acids. The CDR3 region is CASSPLLAVKANTDTQYF. The CDR3 coding sequence is TGTGCCAGCTCACCACTCCTGGCGGTAAAAGCGAACACAGATACGCAGTATTTT.

The rearrangement joins TRBV15 to TRBJ1-2; no clear D gene. The CDR3 is made up of 14 amino acids. With 0 bases removed from V and 6 bases from J, the gap between germline ends came to 11 bases. CDR1 is LNHNV, CDR2 YYDKDF, per germline (reference sequence). CDR3 sequence reads: CATSRDSRFNGYTF. In nucleotides, the CDR3 is TGTGCCACCAGCAGAGATAGTCGGTTCAATGGCTACACCTTC.

The chain employs TRBV6-4 and TRBJ2-1, with TRBD2 identical over 9 bases. CDR3 length equals 15 residues. Looked up from germline, CDR1 is MRHNA and CDR2 is SNTAGT. V was clipped by 3 bases and J by 0 bases; unmatched bases: 0. CDR3 protein: CASSEAGGSYNEQFF. The DNA for the CDR3 is TGTGCCAGCAGTGAAGCGGGAGGCTCCTACAATGAGCAGTTCTTC.

This clone has a single count. The chain uses TRBV2 and TRBJ1-5; tentatively, D is TRBD1 (5 bases). The CDR3 sequence is 15 residues long. V lost 7 bases and J lost 6, with 19 bases in between. The germline CDR1 and CDR2 sequences are SNHLY and FYNNEI. The CDR3 bases are TGTGCCAGCATGGCGGGGACCGCTTCCTTTCAGCCCCAGCATTTT. Residues: CASMAGTASFQPQHF.

This chain links TRBV24-1 with TRBJ2-5; D is possibly TRBD1 (5 bases). This CDR3 has 16 amino acids. CDR1 KGHDR and CDR2 SFDVKD come from the germline V gene. V was trimmed by 3 bases and J by 4 bases, leaving 17 bases between them. CDR3 in DNA: TGTGCCACCAGTGATAGGACATCGCCCAGTATAGAGACCCAGTACTTC. It yields the protein CATSDRTSPSIETQYF.

This chain joins TRBV7-2 and TRBJ1-2; tentative D call: TRBD1 (6 bases). The CDR3 is 13 residues long. Trimming removed 1 base from V and 8 bases from J, with 11 bases in between. Germline assignment: CDR1 SGHTA and CDR2 FQGNSA. The CDR3 region has the DNA TGTGCCAGCAGCTTAGGGTCAGGGGACGGCTACACCTTC. Translating gives CASSLGSGDGYTF. Full variable domain (rest looked up from reference TRBV7-2 and TRBJ1-2): GAGVSQSPSNKVTEKGKDVELRCDPISGHTALYWYRQSLGQGLEFLIYFQGNSAPDKSGLPSDRFSAERTGGSVSTLTIQRTQQEDSAVYLCASSLGSGDGYTFGSGTRLTVV.

CDR3 region: CASNPGTSSNTQYF. In nucleotides, the CDR3 is TGTGCCAGCAACCCGGGGACTAGTTCTAATACGCAGTATTTT. The genes are TRBV27 and TRBJ2-3; TRBD2 matches 8 bases. After removal of 7 bases from V and 7 bases from J, the junction contained 10 bases not matched to a gene. The length of the CDR3 is 14 residues. The germline V gene has CDR1 MNHEY and CDR2 SMNVEV (reference sequence).

This sequence joins TRBV25-1 and TRBJ2-3; TRBD1 matches 9 bases. The CDR3 consists of 15 residues. Germline V gene sequence: CDR1 MGHDK, CDR2 SYGVNS. The V and J ends lost 4 bases and 4 bases, in that order; junction bases with no gene match: 6. CDR3 nucleotide sequence: TGTGCCAGCAGTGCCCCGGGACAGGGATCAGATACGCAGTATTTT. This translates into CASSAPGQGSDTQYF.

Details on this clone: Its ends do not fully match the called genes, so a read error is possible. The V gene is TRBV28, the J gene TRBJ1-3, with no clear D. CDR1 is MDHEN and CDR2 is SYDVKM in the germline V gene. This CDR3 has 17 residues. The CDR3 DNA sequence: TGTGCCAGCAGCTTATTTTACGGAGGTATCTCTGGAAACACCATATATTTT. Translating gives CASSLFYGGISGNTIYF.

This clone has only one observation. V gene TRBV28 combines with J gene TRBJ1-2; D remains ambiguous. Between the trimmed V and J ends, which lost 6 bases and 8 bases, there was a span of 16 bases. The CDR3 is 13 residues long. Germline CDR1 MDHEN, CDR2 SYDVKM. CDR3 nucleotides: TGTGCCAGCAGCCGTGACGGGTTTGGGGGCTACACCTTC. Translated: CASSRDGFGGYTF.

The V and J genes are TRBV3-1 (or the pseudogene TRBV3-2) and TRBJ2-7, with 10 bases aligning to TRBD2. CDR3 length equals 13 residues. The junction had 3 bases not matched to a gene; V was cut back by 4 bases and J by 6 bases. Germline V gene lookup returns CDR1 LGHDT and CDR2 YNNKEL (reference sequence). The CDR3 DNA follows: TGTGCCAGCAGCCTTGGACTAGCGGTCGAGCAGTACTTC. As protein: CASSLGLAVEQYF.

V and J are TRBV7-3 and TRBJ2-2; 9 positions match TRBD2. The CDR3 spans 12 residues. From germline, CDR1 is SGHTA and CDR2 FQGTGA. This CDR3 is CGAGGNTGELFF. The CDR3 DNA reads TGTGGAGCGGGGGGCAACACCGGGGAGCTGTTTTTT.

V is TRBV3-1 (or the pseudogene TRBV3-2) and J is TRBJ2-3; 9 bases match TRBD1. Germline assignment: CDR1 LGHDT and CDR2 YNNKEL (reference sequence). The CDR3 sequence is 15 residues long. V lost 4 bases to trimming and J lost 4 bases; unmatched junction nucleotides: 6. The CDR3 loop reads CASSPGTGWADTQYF. The CDR3 DNA is TGTGCCAGCAGCCCTGGGACAGGGTGGGCAGATACGCAGTATTTT.

CDR3 in amino acids: CASSGGTGDYGYTF. The CDR3 bases are TGTGCCAGCTCCGGGGGCACAGGGGACTATGGCTACACCTTC. V usage is TRBV28 and J usage is TRBJ1-2, with 7 bases aligning to TRBD1. Germline trimming cut 8 bases from V and 3 bases from J; bases unmatched to any gene: 9. CDR3 length equals 14 residues. CDR1 is MDHEN and CDR2 is SYDVKM in the germline V gene.

This chain uses TRBV28 with TRBJ2-2, with 7 bases fitting TRBD2. The CDR3 sequence is 16 residues long. V was pared by 2 bases and J by 1 base, with 4 bases of the junction left unmatched. Germline V lookup: CDR1 MDHEN, CDR2 SYDVKM. This CDR3 is CASSLAGVQNTGELFF. CDR3 nucleotides: TGTGCCAGCAGTTTAGCGGGAGTGCAGAACACCGGGGAGCTGTTTTTT. The full variable domain, its missing parts supplied by reference TRBV28 and TRBJ2-2, is DVKVTQSSRYLVKRTGEKVFLECVQDMDHENMFWYRQDPGLGLRLIYFSYDVKMKEKGDIPEGYSVSREKKERFSLILESASTNQTSMYLCASSLAGVQNTGELFFGEGSRLTVL.

This clone was picked up one time. The chain links TRBV5-4 to TRBJ1-3, with D possibly matching TRBD1 (5 bases). The CDR3 runs to 15 residues. Trimming stripped 6 bases from V and 2 bases from J, with 15 bases between. Per germline, CDR1 SGHNT and CDR2 YYREEE (reference sequence). The chain's CDR3 is CASTTGYAAGNTIYF. CDR3 in DNA: TGTGCCAGCACCACAGGTTATGCTGCTGGAAACACCATATATTTT. Combining the CDR3 with reference TRBV5-4 and TRBJ1-3 gives the whole variable domain ETGVTQSPTHLIKTRGQQVTLRCSSQSGHNTVSWYQQALGQGPQFIFQYYREEENGRGNFPPRFSGLQFPNYSSELNVNALELDDSALYLCASTTGYAAGNTIYFGEGSWLTVV.

This clone was counted once. V is TRBV6-6 and J is TRBJ1-5, with a possible D match to TRBD1 (5 bases). Between the trimmed V and J ends, which lost 6 bases and 3 bases, there was a span of 12 bases. CDR1 is MNHNY, CDR2 SVGAGI, per germline (reference sequence). The CDR3 totals 14 residues. CDR3 region: CASRGGQYNQPQHF. The CDR3 bases are TGTGCCAGCAGGGGCGGACAATACAATCAGCCCCAGCATTTT.

The V gene is TRBV6-5, the J gene TRBJ1-5; D ambiguous. CDR1 and CDR2 from the germline V gene are MNHEY and SVGAGI. The CDR3 has 13 residues. Between the trimmed V and J ends, which lost 8 bases and 10 bases, there was a span of 18 bases. This chain's CDR3 is CASGADPQYPQHF. DNA for the CDR3: TGTGCCAGCGGAGCTGACCCCCAATATCCCCAGCATTTT.

The chain's CDR3 is CATSRDLASEGYF. The CDR3 nucleotides are TGTGCCACCAGCAGAGATCTCGCTAGCGAGGGATACTTC. This rearrangement joins TRBV15 to TRBJ2-7; possible D gene TRBD2, 6 bases. Germline values: CDR1 LNHNV, CDR2 YYDKDF (reference sequence). V dropped 0 bases and J dropped 13 bases, with 16 bases sitting between them. The CDR3 contains 13 residues.

This clone is a singleton in its sample. This chain joins TRBV6-5 and TRBJ1-1, with 7 bases fitting TRBD1. The CDR3 sequence is 13 residues long. V trimming: 6 bases; J trimming: 4 bases; junction bases outside the gene matches: 5. The germline V gene has CDR1 MNHEY and CDR2 SVGAGI. The CDR3: CASSRQGGTEAFF. In DNA form, the CDR3 reads TGTGCCAGCAGCCGACAGGGTGGCACTGAAGCTTTCTTT.

This clone was counted a few times. The chain carries TRBV25-1 and TRBJ2-2, with 7 positions matching TRBD2. Looked up from germline, CDR1 is MGHDK and CDR2 is SYGVNS. V gave up 5 bases and J gave up 0 bases; unmatched junction bases: 9. The CDR3 is 17 amino acids. The CDR3: CASSTDGGGPNTGELFF. The CDR3, as DNA: TGTGCCAGCAGTACTGACGGCGGGGGACCGAACACCGGGGAGCTGTTTTTT.

The V gene is TRBV28, the J gene TRBJ2-4, with 7 bases matching TRBD1. This CDR3 has 14 residues. The V segment lost 4 bases and the J segment 3 bases; nucleotides outside the gene matches: 3. Germline V gives CDR1 MDHEN, CDR2 SYDVKM. The CDR3 nucleotides are TGTGCCAGCAGTTCAGGGGGTGTCAAAAACATTCAGTACTTC. Amino acids: CASSSGGVKNIQYF.

This chain uses TRBV28 with TRBJ1-2; a weak D match, TRBD1 (6 bases). Germline CDR1 and CDR2: MDHEN and SYDVKM. V was cut by 5 bases and J by 0 bases, with 13 bases left in between. The length of the CDR3 is 15 residues. DNA for the CDR3: TGTGCCAGCAGTACCGCGACAGGAGCTAACTATGGCTACACCTTC. It is translated as CASSTATGANYGYTF.

The chain links TRBV28 to TRBJ2-7; D is perhaps TRBD1 (7 bases). Germline V gene data show CDR1 as MDHEN and CDR2 as SYDVKM. The germline V and J ends were trimmed by 7 bases and 3 bases, with 13 bases remaining between them. The CDR3 runs to 13 residues. The CDR3 nucleotides read TGTGCCAGCATGGAGGGACAGCGCTACGAGCAGTACTTC. It encodes CASMEGQRYEQYF. The full variable domain, its missing parts supplied by reference TRBV28 and TRBJ2-7, is DVKVTQSSRYLVKRTGEKVFLECVQDMDHENMFWYRQDPGLGLRLIYFSYDVKMKEKGDIPEGYSVSREKKERFSLILESASTNQTSMYLCASMEGQRYEQYFGPGTRLTVT.